These 5 T cell receptor beta chains came from one sample sequenced in a study of cytomegalovirus exposure and HLA in healthy donors. Some clones are missing from TCRdb's copy, which holds only in-frame ones; the method was immunoSEQ multiplex PCR. The table records about 57,000 clones, 85% to 95% of them present only once. Sequencing used PBMCs. The receptor source for this set is a young woman in good health and CMV-seronegative.

V and J are TRBV11-3 and TRBJ2-7; D not certain. V was clipped by 3 bases and J by 0 bases, with 9 bases between them. This CDR3 has 14 residues. The germline V gene encodes CDR1 SGHNT and CDR2 YENEEA. The CDR3 sequence is CASSLAPSSYEQYV. The CDR3 nucleotides read TGTGCCAGCAGCTTGGCTCCTAGCTCCTACGAGCAGTACGTC.

V and J are TRBV5-4 and TRBJ2-1, with TRBD2 identical over 10 bases. Germline V lookup: CDR1 SGHNT, CDR2 YYREEE (reference sequence). This CDR3 is built from 15 residues. V lost 5 bases, J lost 8 bases, and 10 bases stayed unmatched. The CDR3 region has the DNA TGTGCCAGCAGTCCTCGGGCTAGCGGGAGCTATGAGCAGTTCTTC. Its protein product is CASSPRASGSYEQFF.

V is TRBV5-6 and J is TRBJ1-1, with TRBD1 as a possible D gene (5 bases). Germline CDR1 and CDR2: SGHDT and YYEEEE. CDR3 length equals 15 residues. V lost 1 base and J lost 2, with 12 bases in between. Here the CDR3 reads CASSLIRDLNTEAFF. The CDR3 nucleotides are TGTGCCAGCAGCTTGATAAGGGACTTAAACACTGAAGCTTTCTTT.

This clone was counted only a few times. The chain is built from TRBV6-1 and TRBJ2-2; 9 nucleotides match TRBD2. Germline V gene sequence: CDR1 MNHNS, CDR2 SASEGT. The V gene end was trimmed by 10 bases and the J gene end by 3 bases; junction bases not matched to a gene: 6. This CDR3 has 14 residues. For the CDR3, the DNA is TGTGCCACCGTAGCGGGGGATCACACCGGGGAGCTGTTTTTT. Its protein product is CATVAGDHTGELFF.

The chain joins TRBV27 to TRBJ2-7; TRBD2 is a possible D gene (5 bases). Germline-derived CDR1 and CDR2 are MNHEY and SMNVEV (reference sequence). CDR3 length: 14 residues. V lost 5 bases and J 2 bases, leaving 13 bases between the germline ends. Here the CDR3 DNA reads TGTGCCAGCAGTCCCTCCGGGATAACCTACGAGCAGTACTTC. Residues: CASSPSGITYEQYF.